Presented here are 15 T cell receptor beta chains from one specimen sequenced in a study of cytomegalovirus exposure and HLA in healthy donors (dated by TCRdb to the late 2010s). Libraries were built with the immunoSEQ multiplex PCR assay. TCRdb obtained this table from immuneACCESS and retained in-frame rearrangements with V and J assigned. These tables miss some clones; where compared with another copy, unresolved V genes account for less than half of the shortfall, and the remainder is unexplained. For this sample there are about 200,000 clones; 75% to 85% appear just once. The top ten clonotypes cover around an eighth of the sample. What was sequenced was PBMCs. All receptors come from a woman in her twenties or thirties in good health and CMV-seropositive.

This chain connects TRBV28 to TRBJ1-1; D is unresolved. The CDR3 length is 11 residues. Trimming shortened V by 7 bases and J by 2 bases, and 5 bases separated the two germline ends. Germline V lookup: CDR1 MDHEN, CDR2 SYDVKM. DNA of the CDR3: TGTGCCAGCACCGTTAACACTGAAGCTTTCTTT. It codes for CASTVNTEAFF.

The rearrangement joins TRBV29-1 to TRBJ1-1; possibly TRBD1 for D (6 bases). Germline V CDR1 and CDR2: SQVTM, ANQGSEA. The CDR3 extends over 13 amino acids. V dropped 7 bases and J dropped 1 base, with 13 bases sitting between them. For the CDR3, the DNA is TGCAGCGCCCGATCACAGGGGAACACTGAAGCTTTCTTT. Translated: CSARSQGNTEAFF.

J is TRBJ2-6 and V is TRBV5-6; D gene uncertain. Germline lookup yields CDR1 SGHDT and CDR2 YYEEEE. This CDR3 region has 15 residues. Trimming stripped 2 bases from V and 1 base from J, with 7 bases between. CDR3 coding DNA: TGTGCCAGCAGCTTCTGGCAATCTGGGGCCAACGTCCTGACTTTC. Residues: CASSFWQSGANVLTF.

The table lists this clone with a count of one. The chain joins TRBV14 to TRBJ2-1; D uncertain. The CDR3 has 16 amino acids. The V end lost 1 base, the J end lost 5 bases, and 15 bases lay between the germline ends. Per germline, CDR1 SGHDN and CDR2 FVKESK. CDR3 loop: CASSQVGASAHNEQFF. Written as DNA, the CDR3 is TGTGCCAGCAGCCAAGTAGGAGCGTCGGCCCACAATGAGCAGTTCTTC.

The chain is built from TRBV29-1 and TRBJ2-1; tentatively, D is TRBD1 (6 bases). The CDR3 is 13 amino acids. The germline V gene has CDR1 SQVTM and CDR2 ANQGSEA. The germline V and J ends were trimmed by 4 bases and 4 bases, with 11 bases remaining between them. The CDR3 DNA reads as TGCAGCGTTGCAGGGGCGAAGTACAATGAGCAGTTCTTC. This gives the protein CSVAGAKYNEQFF.

The chain carries TRBV29-1 and TRBJ1-2; 8 bases agree with TRBD1. CDR3 length: 13 residues. The junction had 12 bases not matched to a gene; V was cut back by 7 bases and J by 8 bases. The germline V gene has CDR1 SQVTM and CDR2 ANQGSEA. CDR3 in DNA: TGCAGCGGTAAAACTCAGGGGGCTGGCGGCTACACCTTC. Protein sequence: CSGKTQGAGGYTF. Full variable domain (remainder filled in from reference TRBV29-1 and TRBJ1-2): SAVISQKPSRDICQRGTSLTIQCQVDSQVTMMFWYRQQPGQSLTLIATANQGSEATYESGFVIDKFPISRPNLTFSTLTVSNMSPEDSSIYLCSGKTQGAGGYTFGSGTRLTVV.

V and J are TRBV19 and TRBJ1-2; 8 nucleotides line up with TRBD1. Germline lookup yields CDR1 LNHDA and CDR2 SQIVND (reference sequence). The CDR3 has 13 residues. J lost 2 bases, V lost 10 bases, and 6 bases had no gene match. For the CDR3, the DNA is TGTGCCACTTCGACAGGGGACAACTATGGCTACACCTTC. It encodes CATSTGDNYGYTF.

The chain employs TRBV2 and TRBJ2-2; TRBD1 is a possible D gene (5 bases). Germline CDR1 and CDR2: SNHLY and FYNNEI. V was cut by 8 bases and J by 4 bases, with 14 bases left in between. The CDR3 loop spans 14 amino acids. CDR3 nucleotide sequence: TGTGCCAGCCAACAGGAATACCGCACCGGGGAGCTGTTTTTT. Translation: CASQQEYRTGELFF.

The chain uses TRBV9 and TRBJ2-7, with 8 bases that match TRBD1. CDR1 and CDR2 (germline): SGDLS, YYNGEE. The CDR3 is 16 amino acids. V lost 2 bases and J lost 7; bases outside the gene matches: 14. The CDR3 DNA reads as TGTGCCAGCAGCGTGGGGACAGGATTTACCCAAGCGGAGCAGTACTTC. Translated: CASSVGTGFTQAEQYF.

The chain has TRBV7-3 and TRBJ2-1, with D perhaps matching TRBD2 (6 bases). V was trimmed by 2 bases and J by 10 bases, leaving 15 bases between them. The CDR3 sequence is 14 residues long. The germline gives CDR1 SGHTA, CDR2 FQGTGA. The CDR3 spells CASSLGGIGGEQFF. As DNA, the CDR3 is TGTGCCAGCAGCTTAGGCGGGATCGGCGGCGAGCAGTTCTTC.

The chain recombines TRBV2 with TRBJ1-3; 9 bases agree with TRBD1. The CDR3 has 15 residues. After removal of 10 bases from V and 1 base from J, the junction contained 8 bases not matched to a gene. Germline CDR1 and CDR2: SNHLY and FYNNEI. CDR3 nucleotide sequence: TGTGCCACTACAACAGGGGGCATATCTGGAAACACCATATATTTT. This encodes CATTTGGISGNTIYF.

CDR3 sequence: CASSFSSLAETQYF. Written as DNA, the CDR3 is TGTGCCAGCAGTTTTTCGTCCTTAGCAGAGACCCAGTACTTC. This chain links TRBV27 with TRBJ2-5; no definite D call. V gave up 3 bases and J gave up 4 bases, with 12 bases separating them. The CDR3 extends over 14 amino acids. Germline lookup yields CDR1 MNHEY and CDR2 SMNVEV (reference sequence).

The V gene is TRBV28, the J gene TRBJ2-7; TRBD1 matches at 10 bases. CDR3 length: 17 residues. V shed 3 bases and J 7 bases; nucleotides not matched to a gene: 15. Germline V gene lookup returns CDR1 MDHEN and CDR2 SYDVKM. CDR3: CASSLGPRDRGSWEQYF. The CDR3 nucleotides are TGTGCCAGCAGTTTGGGCCCCCGGGACAGGGGCTCCTGGGAGCAGTACTTC.

In its sample, this clone was seen a few times. The junction and the germline gene differ at one end; a read error may be behind it. This rearrangement joins TRBV29-1 to TRBJ1-2, with 7 positions matching TRBD1. Germline V CDR1 and CDR2: SQVTM, ANQGSEA. The CDR3 has 17 residues. The CDR3 region is CSVEGRGRQGLDYGYTF. The DNA for the CDR3 is TGCAGCGTCGAAGGGAGGGGTAGACAGGGTTTAGACTATGGCTACACCTTC. Based on the CDR3 plus reference TRBV29-1 and TRBJ1-2, the full variable domain is SAVISQKPSRDICQRGTSLTIQCQVDSQVTMMFWYRQQPGQSLTLIATANQGSEATYESGFVIDKFPISRPNLTFSTLTVSNMSPEDSSIYLCSVEGRGRQGLDYGYTFGSGTRLTVV.

The V and J genes are TRBV19 and TRBJ2-7; D remains unclear. Germline CDR1 and CDR2: LNHDA and SQIVND (reference sequence). Trimming took off 7 bases at V and 5 bases at J, with 15 bases between the two ends. The length of the CDR3 is 13 residues. CDR3 bases: TGTGCCAGTATGGGCAAAGGTACGAACGAGCAGTACTTC. Translated: CASMGKGTNEQYF.